The entry below describes one T cell receptor (beta chain). Its antigen is not known. The data belong to a study of T cell responses to AZD1222 COVID-19 vaccine. Background on the study: The study pooled second doses at about 4 or about 12 weeks.

Losses at the gene ends were 4 bases for V and 1 base for J; bases not matched to a gene: 6. In germline, CDR1 is SGHAT, CDR2 FQNNGV. This CDR3 contains 15 residues. Study findings and constraints: Females made up more of the donors, who were largely white British, and clonal diversity may have come out too low.

Clones were read by immunoSEQ multiplex PCR, and TCRdb kept only the in-frame ones, dropping some. The top ten hold around 0.5% of the sample, which has fewer than 200,000 clones, 70% to 90% seen once. The origin of this receptor is an adult in good health. Sequencing was performed on peripheral blood, taken on day 0 of AZD1222 vaccination. The J gene is TRBJ2-5, the V gene TRBV11-2; 7 bases line up with TRBD1. The CDR3 coding sequence is TGTGCCAGCAGCTCGGGACAGCCTGGCCAAGAGACCCAGTACTTC. Encoded protein: CASSSGQPGQETQYF.